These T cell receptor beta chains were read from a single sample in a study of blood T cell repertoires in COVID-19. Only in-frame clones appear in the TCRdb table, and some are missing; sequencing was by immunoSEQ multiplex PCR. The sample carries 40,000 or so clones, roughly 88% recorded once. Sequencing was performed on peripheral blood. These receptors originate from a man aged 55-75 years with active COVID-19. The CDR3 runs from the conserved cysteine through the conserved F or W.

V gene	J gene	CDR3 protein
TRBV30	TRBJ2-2	CAWSVSSLAGELFF
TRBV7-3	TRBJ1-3	CASSYGPGSGNTIYF
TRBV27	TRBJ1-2	CASSLQRTGHGYTF
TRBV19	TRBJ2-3	CASRIAGLTDTQYF
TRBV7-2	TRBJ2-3	CASSPPSTDTQYF
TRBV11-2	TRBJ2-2	CASSFAGVVGELFF
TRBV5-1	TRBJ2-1	CASSSASGRANNEQFF
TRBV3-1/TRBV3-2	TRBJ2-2	CASSRSGTGPGELFF
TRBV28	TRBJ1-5	CASSLTRSSNQPQHF
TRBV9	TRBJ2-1	CASSSSGTSSNEQFF
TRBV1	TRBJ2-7	CTSSPRASRTRTYEQYF
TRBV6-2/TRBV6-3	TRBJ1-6	CASSQDRGLPLHF
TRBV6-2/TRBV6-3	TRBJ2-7	CASSYRDRGAYEQYF
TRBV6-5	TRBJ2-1	CASRRDRATYNEQFF
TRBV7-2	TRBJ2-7	CASSTLAGPYEQYF
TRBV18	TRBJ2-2	CASSPPGQSGELFF
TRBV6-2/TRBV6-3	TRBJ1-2	CASSSRQGVINGYTF
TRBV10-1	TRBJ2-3	CASSEGPTDTQYF
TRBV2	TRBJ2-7	CAIVGRYYEQYF
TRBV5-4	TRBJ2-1	CASSLEGASGYNEQFF
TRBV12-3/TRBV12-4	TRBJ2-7	CASSLNKEDEQYF
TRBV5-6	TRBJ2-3	CASSALWTDKGDDTQYF
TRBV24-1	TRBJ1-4	CATSDGATESLFF
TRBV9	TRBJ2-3	CASSVDTSSGTDTQYF
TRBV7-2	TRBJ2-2	CASSLFNTGELFF
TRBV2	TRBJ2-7	CASSEEEGSKQYF
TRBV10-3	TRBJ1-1	CAISTGGTEAFF
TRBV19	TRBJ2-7	CASSPGTTYEQYF
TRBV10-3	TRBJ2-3	CAISGIATDTQYF
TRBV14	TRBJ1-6	CASSLTNRGLSPLHF
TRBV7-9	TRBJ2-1	CASSLLSEQFF
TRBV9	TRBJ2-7	CASSVGTQEQYF
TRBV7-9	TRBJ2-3	CASSSVKQGPLSDTQYF
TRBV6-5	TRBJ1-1	CASSSGGLAEAFF
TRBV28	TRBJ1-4	CASPHLGSGGGITNEKLFF
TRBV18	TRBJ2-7	CASSPAGQQYEQYF
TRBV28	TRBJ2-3	CASTGGIDTQYF
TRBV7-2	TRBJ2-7	CASSPQPAYEQYF
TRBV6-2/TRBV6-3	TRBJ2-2	CASSYYRSNTGELFF
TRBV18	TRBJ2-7	CASHPGQGTGGEQYF
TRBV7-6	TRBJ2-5	CASSPESSRAETQYF